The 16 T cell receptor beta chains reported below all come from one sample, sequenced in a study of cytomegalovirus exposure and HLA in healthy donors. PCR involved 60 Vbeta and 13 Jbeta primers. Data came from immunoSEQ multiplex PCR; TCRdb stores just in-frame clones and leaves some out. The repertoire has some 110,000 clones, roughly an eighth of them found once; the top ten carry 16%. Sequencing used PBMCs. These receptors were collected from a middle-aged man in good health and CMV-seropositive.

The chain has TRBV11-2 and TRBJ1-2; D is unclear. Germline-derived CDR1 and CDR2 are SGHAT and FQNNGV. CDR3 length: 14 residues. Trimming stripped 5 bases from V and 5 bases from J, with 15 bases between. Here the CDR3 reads CASSRTRAGYGYTF. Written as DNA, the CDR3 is TGTGCCAGCAGCCGGACCCGGGCGGGATATGGCTACACCTTC.

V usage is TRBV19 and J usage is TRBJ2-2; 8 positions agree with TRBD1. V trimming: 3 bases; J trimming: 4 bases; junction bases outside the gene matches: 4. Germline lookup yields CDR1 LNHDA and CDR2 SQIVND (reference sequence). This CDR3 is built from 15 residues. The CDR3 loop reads CASSIWDRSTGELFF. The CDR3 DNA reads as TGTGCCAGTAGTATTTGGGACAGGAGCACCGGGGAGCTGTTTTTT.

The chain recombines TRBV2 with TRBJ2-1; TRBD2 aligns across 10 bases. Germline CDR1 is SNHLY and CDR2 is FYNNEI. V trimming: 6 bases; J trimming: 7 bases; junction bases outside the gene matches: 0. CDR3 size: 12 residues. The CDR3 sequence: CASRLAGNEQFF. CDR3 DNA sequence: TGTGCCAGCAGACTAGCGGGGAATGAGCAGTTCTTC.

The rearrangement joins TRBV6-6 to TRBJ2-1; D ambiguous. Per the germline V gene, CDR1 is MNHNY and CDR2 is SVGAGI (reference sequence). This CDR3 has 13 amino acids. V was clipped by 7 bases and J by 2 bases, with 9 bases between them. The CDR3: CASKEATYNEQFF. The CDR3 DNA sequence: TGTGCCAGCAAAGAGGCTACCTACAATGAGCAGTTCTTC.

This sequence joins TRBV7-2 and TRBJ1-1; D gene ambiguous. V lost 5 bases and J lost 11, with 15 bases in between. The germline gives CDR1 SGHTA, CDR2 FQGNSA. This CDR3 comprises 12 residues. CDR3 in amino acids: CASSLAGRRAFF. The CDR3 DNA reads TGTGCCAGCAGCCTTGCGGGCAGGCGGGCTTTCTTT.

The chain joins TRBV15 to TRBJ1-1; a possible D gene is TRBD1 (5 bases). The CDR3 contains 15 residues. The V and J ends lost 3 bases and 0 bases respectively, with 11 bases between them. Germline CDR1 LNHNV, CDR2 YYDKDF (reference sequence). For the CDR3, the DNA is TGTGCCACCAGCAGTCCCAGGGTTATGAACACTGAAGCTTTCTTT. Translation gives CATSSPRVMNTEAFF.

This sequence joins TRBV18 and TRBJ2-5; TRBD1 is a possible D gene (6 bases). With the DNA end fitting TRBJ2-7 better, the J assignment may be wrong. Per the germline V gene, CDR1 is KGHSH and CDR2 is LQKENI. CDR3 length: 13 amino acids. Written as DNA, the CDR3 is TGTGCCAGCTCACCGCACAGGGATAGCGAGCAGTACTTC. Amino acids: CASSPHRDSEQYF.

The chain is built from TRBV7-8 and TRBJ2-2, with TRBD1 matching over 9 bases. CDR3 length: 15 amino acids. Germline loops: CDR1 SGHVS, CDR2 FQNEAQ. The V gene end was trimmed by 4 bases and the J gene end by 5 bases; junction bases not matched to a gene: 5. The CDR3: CASSWNRGRTGELFF. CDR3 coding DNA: TGTGCCAGCAGCTGGAACAGGGGGCGAACCGGGGAGCTGTTTTTT.

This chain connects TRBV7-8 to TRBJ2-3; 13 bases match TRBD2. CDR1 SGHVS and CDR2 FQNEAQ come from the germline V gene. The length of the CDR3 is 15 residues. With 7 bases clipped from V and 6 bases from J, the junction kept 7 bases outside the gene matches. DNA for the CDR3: TGTGCCAGCACCCCCGAACTAGCGGGAGGGGATACGCAGTATTTT. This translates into CASTPELAGGDTQYF.

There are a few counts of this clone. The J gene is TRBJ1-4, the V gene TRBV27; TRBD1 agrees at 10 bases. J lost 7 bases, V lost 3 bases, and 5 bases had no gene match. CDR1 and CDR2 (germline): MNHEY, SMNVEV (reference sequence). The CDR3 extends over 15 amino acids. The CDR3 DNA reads TGTGCCAGCAGTTTGACGGGACAGGGGAGTGAAAAACTGTTTTTT. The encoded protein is CASSLTGQGSEKLFF.

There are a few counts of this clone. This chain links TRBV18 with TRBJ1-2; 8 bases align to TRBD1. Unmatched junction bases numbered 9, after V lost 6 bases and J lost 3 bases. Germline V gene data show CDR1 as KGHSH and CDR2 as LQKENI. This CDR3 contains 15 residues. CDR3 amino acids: CASSPGQGGYYGYTF. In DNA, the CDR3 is TGTGCCAGCTCGCCCGGACAGGGCGGGTACTATGGCTACACCTTC.

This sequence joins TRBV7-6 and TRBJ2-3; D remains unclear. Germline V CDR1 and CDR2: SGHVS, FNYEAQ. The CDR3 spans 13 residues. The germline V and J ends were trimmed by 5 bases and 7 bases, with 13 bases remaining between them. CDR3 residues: CASSHLRDHTQYF. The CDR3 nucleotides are TGTGCCAGCAGCCACCTTCGCGATCATACGCAGTATTTT.

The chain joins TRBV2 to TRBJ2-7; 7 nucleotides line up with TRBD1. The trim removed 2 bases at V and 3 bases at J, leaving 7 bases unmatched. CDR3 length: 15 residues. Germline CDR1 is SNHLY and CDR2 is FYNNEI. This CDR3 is CASSEPGQSHYEQYF. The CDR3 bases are TGTGCCAGCAGTGAACCGGGACAGAGCCACTACGAGCAGTACTTC.

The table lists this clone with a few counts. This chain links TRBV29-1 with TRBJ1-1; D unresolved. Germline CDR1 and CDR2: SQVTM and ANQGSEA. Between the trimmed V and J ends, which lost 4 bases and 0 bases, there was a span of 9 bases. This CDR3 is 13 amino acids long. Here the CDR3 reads CSVGTQVNTEAFF. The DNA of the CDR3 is TGCAGCGTTGGAACTCAGGTGAACACTGAAGCTTTCTTT.

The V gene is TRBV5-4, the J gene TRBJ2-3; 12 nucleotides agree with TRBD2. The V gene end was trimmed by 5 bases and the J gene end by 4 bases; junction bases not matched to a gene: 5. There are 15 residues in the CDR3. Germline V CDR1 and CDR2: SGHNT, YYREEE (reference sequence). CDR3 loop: CASSWTSGTADTQYF. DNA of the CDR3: TGTGCCAGCAGTTGGACTAGCGGGACTGCAGATACGCAGTATTTT.

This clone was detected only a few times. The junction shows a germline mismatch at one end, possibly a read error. The CDR3 sequence: CVSSSPLSGGYTF. CDR3 in DNA: TGTGTCAGCAGTTCTCCCCTATCCGGTGGCTACACCTTC. The chain employs TRBV6-5 and TRBJ1-2; D is ambiguous. The CDR3 extends over 13 amino acids. From germline, CDR1 is MNHEY and CDR2 SVGAGI.